Listed below are T cell receptor beta chains from one sample, sequenced in a study of blood T cell repertoires in COVID-19. TCRdb keeps only in-frame clones here, not all; method: immunoSEQ multiplex PCR. This repertoire shows under 250,000 clones, approximately 86% found once; its top ten account for over 4.5%. What was sequenced was peripheral blood. All receptors derive from a human donor in a cohort sampled during active COVID-19. The CDR3 runs from the conserved cysteine through the conserved F or W. D genes are given only for firm matches. A clone size is listed for some rows: how often the clone was seen (once, few, many), or a class if it is expanded.

17	-	-	TRBV27	TRBJ2-1	CASSLSHGSDSYNEQFF	TGTGCCAGCAGTTTATCCCACGGGTCCGACTCCTACAATGAGCAGTTCTTC
13	-	-	TRBV20-1	TRBJ1-6	CSASGGRDSPLHF	TGCAGTGCTAGTGGCGGGAGGGATTCACCCCTCCACTTT
16	-	TRBD2	TRBV27	TRBJ2-2	CASSSLAGGRTGELFF	TGTGCCAGCAGTTCCTTAGCGGGGGGGCGAACCGGGGAGCTGTTTTTT
16	-	TRBD2	TRBV2	TRBJ2-7	CASSARLAGGSYEQYF	TGTGCCAGCAGCGCTCGGCTAGCGGGGGGCTCCTACGAGCAGTACTTC
14	-	-	TRBV7-9	TRBJ2-3	CASSQGAKADTQYF	TGTGCCAGCAGCCAAGGGGCGAAAGCAGATACGCAGTATTTT
19	-	TRBD1	TRBV5-6	TRBJ1-2	CASSFFSTEQGANNYGYTF	TGTGCCAGCAGCTTTTTCAGTACCGAGCAGGGGGCGAATAACTATGGCTACACCTTC
11	-	-	TRBV29-1	TRBJ2-1	CSVKAYNEQFF	TGCAGCGTTAAAGCGTACAATGAGCAGTTCTTC
16	-	-	TRBV11-2	TRBJ1-3	CASSLQGIGSGNTIYF	TGTGCCAGCAGCTTACAGGGAATAGGTTCTGGAAACACCATATATTTT
17	-	TRBD2	TRBV9	TRBJ2-3	CASSVGGLAGYTDTQYF	TGTGCCAGCAGCGTAGGAGGACTAGCGGGGTACACAGATACGCAGTATTTT
19	many	TRBD1	TRBV4-1	TRBJ1-5	CASSRLALPGQGWNQPQHF	TGCGCCAGCAGCCGCCTTGCTTTACCGGGACAGGGGTGGAATCAGCCCCAGCATTTT
14	-	TRBD1	TRBV6-5	TRBJ2-7	CASSRDRVVHEQYF	TGTGCCAGCAGTCGGGACAGGGTAGTCCACGAGCAGTACTTC
13	-	-	TRBV24-1	TRBJ2-3	CATSPRGPDTQYF	TGTGCCACCAGTCCGCGGGGGCCAGATACGCAGTATTTT
14	-	-	TRBV9	TRBJ2-5	CASTQGGGRETQYF	TGTGCCAGCACCCAAGGGGGGGGAAGGGAGACCCAGTACTTC
15	-	-	TRBV7-3	TRBJ1-6	CASSLRRGEGSPLHF	TGTGCCAGCAGCTTACGACGGGGAGAAGGTTCACCCCTCCACTTT
15	-	TRBD1	TRBV10-3	TRBJ1-5	CAISDTGGRDQPQHF	TGTGCCATCAGTGACACAGGGGGCAGGGATCAGCCCCAGCATTTT